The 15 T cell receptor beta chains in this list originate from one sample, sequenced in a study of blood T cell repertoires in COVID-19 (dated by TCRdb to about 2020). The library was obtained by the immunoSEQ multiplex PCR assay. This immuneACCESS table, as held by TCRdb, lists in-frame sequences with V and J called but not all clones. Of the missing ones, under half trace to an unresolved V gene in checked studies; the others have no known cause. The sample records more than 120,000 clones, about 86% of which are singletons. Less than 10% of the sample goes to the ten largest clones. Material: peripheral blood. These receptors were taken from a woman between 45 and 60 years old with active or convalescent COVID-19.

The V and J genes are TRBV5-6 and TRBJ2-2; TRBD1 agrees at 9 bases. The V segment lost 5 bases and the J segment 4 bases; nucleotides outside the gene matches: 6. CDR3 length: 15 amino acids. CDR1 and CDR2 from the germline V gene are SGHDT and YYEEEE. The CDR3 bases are TGTGCCAGCAGGCCGGGACAGGGCTCCACCGGGGAGCTGTTTTTT. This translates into CASRPGQGSTGELFF.

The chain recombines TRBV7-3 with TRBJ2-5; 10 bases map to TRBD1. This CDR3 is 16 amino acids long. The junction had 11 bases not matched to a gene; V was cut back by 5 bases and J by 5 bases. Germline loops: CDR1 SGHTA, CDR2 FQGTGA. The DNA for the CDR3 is TGTGCCAGCAGCGACACGGGACAGGGGAGGTCGGAGACCCAGTACTTC. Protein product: CASSDTGQGRSETQYF.

The CDR3, as DNA: TGCGCCAGCAGCCATTCGGGCAATCAGCCCCAGCATTTT. Translated, it gives CASSHSGNQPQHF. The V and J genes are TRBV4-3 and TRBJ1-5; no definite D call. This CDR3 region has 13 residues. V was pared by 3 bases and J by 2 bases, with 5 bases between. In germline, CDR1 is LGHNA, CDR2 YSLEER.

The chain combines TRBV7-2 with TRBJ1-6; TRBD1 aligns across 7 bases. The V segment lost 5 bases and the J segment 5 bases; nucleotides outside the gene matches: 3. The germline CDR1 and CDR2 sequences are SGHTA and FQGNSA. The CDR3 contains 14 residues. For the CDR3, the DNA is TGTGCCAGCAGCCGGGACAGTAATAATTCACCCCTCCACTTT. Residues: CASSRDSNNSPLHF.

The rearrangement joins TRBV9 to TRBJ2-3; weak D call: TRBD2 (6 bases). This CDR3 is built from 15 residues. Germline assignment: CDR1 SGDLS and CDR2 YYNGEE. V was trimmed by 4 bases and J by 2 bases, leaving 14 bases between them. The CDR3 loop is CASSPTGLDTDTQYF. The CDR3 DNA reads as TGTGCCAGCAGCCCAACGGGACTTGACACAGATACGCAGTATTTT.

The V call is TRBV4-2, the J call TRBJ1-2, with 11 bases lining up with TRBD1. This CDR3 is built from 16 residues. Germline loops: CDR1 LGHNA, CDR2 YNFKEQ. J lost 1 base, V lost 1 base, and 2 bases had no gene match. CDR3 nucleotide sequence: TGTGCCAGCAGCCAAGGGACAGGGGGCAATAACTATGGCTACACCTTC. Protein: CASSQGTGGNNYGYTF.

The CDR3 DNA reads as TGTGCCACCAGCGGCGAGGGAAACAGACAAGTTGAAAAACTGTTTTTT. This translates into CATSGEGNRQVEKLFF. V and J are TRBV15 and TRBJ1-4; D remains unclear. This CDR3 is built from 16 residues. The germline gives CDR1 LNHNV, CDR2 YYDKDF (reference sequence). Deletions cut 5 bases from V and 7 bases from J, with 20 bases between. The variable domain in full, completed from reference TRBV15 and TRBJ1-4, reads DAMVIQNPRYQVTQFGKPVTLSCSQTLNHNVMYWYQQKSSQAPKLLFHYYDKDFNNEADTPDNFQSRRPNTSFCFLDIRSPGLGDTAMYLCATSGEGNRQVEKLFFGSGTQLSVL.

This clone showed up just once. The DNA of the CDR3 is TGTGCCAGCACTCCTGCGCCAGGGGGCGGTGGTCCTGAAGCTTTCTTT. This sequence encodes CASTPAPGGGGPEAFF. The chain is built from TRBV28 and TRBJ1-1; 8 positions match TRBD1. The CDR3 is made up of 16 amino acids. CDR1 is MDHEN, CDR2 SYDVKM, per germline. The ends lost 7 bases at V and 6 bases at J; junction bases unmatched: 16.

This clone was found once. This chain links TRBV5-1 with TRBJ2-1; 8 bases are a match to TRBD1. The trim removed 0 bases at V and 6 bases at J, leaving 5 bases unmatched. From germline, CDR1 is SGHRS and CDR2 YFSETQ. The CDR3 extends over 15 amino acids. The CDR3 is CASSLEQGGLNEQFF. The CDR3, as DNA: TGCGCCAGCAGCTTGGAACAGGGGGGACTCAATGAGCAGTTCTTC. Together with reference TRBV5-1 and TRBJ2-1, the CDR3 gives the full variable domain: KAGVTQTPRYLIKTRGQQVTLSCSPISGHRSVSWYQQTPGQGLQFLFEYFSETQRNKGNFPGRFSGRQFSNSRSEMNVSTLELGDSALYLCASSLEQGGLNEQFFGPGTRLTVL.

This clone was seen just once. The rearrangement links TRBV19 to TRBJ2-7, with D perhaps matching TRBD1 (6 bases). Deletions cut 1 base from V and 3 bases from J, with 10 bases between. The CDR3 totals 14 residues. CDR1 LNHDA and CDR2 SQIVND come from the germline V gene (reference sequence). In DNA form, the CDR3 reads TGTGCCAGTAGTATAGCAAACAGGGTCTACGAGCAGTACTTC. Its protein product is CASSIANRVYEQYF.

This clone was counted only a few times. For the CDR3, the DNA is TGTGCCAGCAGCGTCACAAAAAACACTGAAGCTTTCTTT. This codes for CASSVTKNTEAFF. The chain combines TRBV7-3 with TRBJ1-1; D not resolved. CDR1 is SGHTA, CDR2 FQGTGA, per germline. V gave up 5 bases and J gave up 2 bases, with 9 bases separating them. This CDR3 is 13 amino acids long.

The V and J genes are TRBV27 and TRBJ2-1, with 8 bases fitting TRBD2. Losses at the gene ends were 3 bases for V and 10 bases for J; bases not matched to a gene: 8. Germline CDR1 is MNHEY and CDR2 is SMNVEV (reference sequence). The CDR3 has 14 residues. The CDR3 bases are TGTGCCAGCAGTTTTGGTCTAGCGGGTAACGAGCAGTTCTTC. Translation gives CASSFGLAGNEQFF.

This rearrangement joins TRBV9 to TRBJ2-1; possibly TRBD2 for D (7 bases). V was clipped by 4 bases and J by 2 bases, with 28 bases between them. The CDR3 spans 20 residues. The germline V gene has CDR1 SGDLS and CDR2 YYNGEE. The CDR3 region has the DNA TGTGCCAGCAGCCCCAGTAGTGGGTCCGGCGGCGGGGGCCCCTACAATGAGCAGTTCTTC. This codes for CASSPSSGSGGGGPYNEQFF. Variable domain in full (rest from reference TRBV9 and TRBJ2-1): DSGVTQTPKHLITATGQRVTLRCSPRSGDLSVYWYQQSLDQGLQFLIQYYNGEERAKGNILERFSAQQFPDLHSELNLSSLELGDSALYFCASSPSSGSGGGGPYNEQFFGPGTRLTVL.

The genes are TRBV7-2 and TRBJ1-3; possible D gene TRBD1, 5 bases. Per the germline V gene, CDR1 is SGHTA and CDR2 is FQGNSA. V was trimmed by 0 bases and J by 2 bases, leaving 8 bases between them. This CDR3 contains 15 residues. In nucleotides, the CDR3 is TGTGCCAGCAGCTTAGCAGCGACAGCTGGAAACACCATATATTTT. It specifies CASSLAATAGNTIYF.

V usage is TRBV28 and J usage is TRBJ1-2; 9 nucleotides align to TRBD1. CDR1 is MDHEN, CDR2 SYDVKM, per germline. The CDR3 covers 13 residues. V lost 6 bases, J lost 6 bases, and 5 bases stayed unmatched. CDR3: CASRGQGSDGYTF. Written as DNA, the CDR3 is TGTGCCAGCAGGGGACAGGGATCCGATGGCTACACCTTC.